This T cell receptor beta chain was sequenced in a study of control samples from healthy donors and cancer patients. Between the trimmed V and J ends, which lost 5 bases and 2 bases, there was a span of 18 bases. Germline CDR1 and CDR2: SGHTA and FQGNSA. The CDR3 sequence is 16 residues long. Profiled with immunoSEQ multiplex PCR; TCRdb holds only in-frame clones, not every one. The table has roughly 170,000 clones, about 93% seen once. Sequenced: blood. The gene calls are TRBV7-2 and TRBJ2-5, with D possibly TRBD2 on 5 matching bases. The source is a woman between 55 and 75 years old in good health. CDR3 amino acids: CASSPQFQRIQETQYF. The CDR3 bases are TGTGCCAGCAGCCCCCAGTTCCAGCGGATACAAGAGACCCAGTACTTC.